The TCR beta chain under discussion was sequenced for a study of shared clonotypes between healthy human individuals. In the case of this clone: The antigen remains undetermined.

Original data processing: With immunoSEQ giving junction-only sequences and no quality scores, filtering differed. Clones were sequenced by immunoSEQ multiplex PCR, and TCRdb holds only the in-frame ones, with some missing. The DNA was the basis for D and trimming; V, J and clone size are from that table. The profile shows 2.3 million or so clones, just over 90% of them singletons. Study findings and constraints: Several donors showed sharing of approximately 5% of naive CD4 clonotypes.

There are 15 residues in the CDR3. V lost 4 bases, J lost 5 bases, and 15 bases lay in between. Germline V gives CDR1 SGHNT, CDR2 YYREEE (reference sequence). This clonotype was obtained from a man aged 18 to 29 in good health. Some clones in this sample may be carry-over from other donors' samples. The chain links TRBV5-4 to TRBJ1-4; possibly TRBD1 for D (5 bases). Sequencing was performed on naive CD4+ T cells from PBMCs. Subset noted: CD45RA+ positively selected. The CDR3: CASSRAGADNEKLFF. CDR3 nucleotides: TGTGCCAGCAGCAGAGCCGGGGCCGACAATGAAAAACTGTTTTTT. The full variable domain, in which reference TRBV5-4 and TRBJ1-4 provide the parts outside the CDR3, is ETGVTQSPTHLIKTRGQQVTLRCSSQSGHNTVSWYQQALGQGPQFIFQYYREEENGRGNFPPRFSGLQFPNYSSELNVNALELDDSALYLCASSRAGADNEKLFFGSGTQLSVL.